What follows are 18 T cell receptor beta chains derived from one specimen sequenced in a study of identical twins. TCRdb fed the 5' RACE reads into MiXCR, producing one record per CDR3 protein. Here the sample spans 450,000 or so distinct CDR3 sequences, 11% to 15% being singletons. The data also belong to a second study, concerning yellow fever vaccine responses in identical twins.

The sequenced material came from CD4+ T cells sorted from blood. Receptor source: a woman aged 18-29 years in good health.

This clonotype was picked up many times. CDR3 protein: CASKVVSASEKLFF. DNA for the CDR3: TGTGCCAGCAAGGTTGTGTCAGCGAGTGAAAAACTGTTTTTT. The chain couples TRBV12-3 or TRBV12-4 to TRBJ1-4; D gene ambiguous. V was trimmed by 7 bases and J by 7 bases, leaving 16 bases between them. The CDR3 contains 14 residues.

This clonotype was recorded a few times. V is TRBV3-1 and J is TRBJ1-2, with D perhaps TRBD1 (6 bases). V lost 1 base and J 4 bases, leaving 10 bases between the germline ends. CDR3 length equals 14 residues. Germline V CDR1 and CDR2: LGHDT, YNNKEL (reference sequence). CDR3 protein: CASSQVQGIYGYTF. Here the CDR3 DNA reads TGTGCCAGCAGCCAAGTGCAGGGGATCTATGGCTACACCTTC. Drawing the rest from reference TRBV3-1 and TRBJ1-2, the complete variable domain is DTAVSQTPKYLVTQMGNDKSIKCEQNLGHDTMYWYKQDSKKFLKIMFSYNNKELIINETVPNRFSPKSPDKAHLNLHINSLELGDSAVYFCASSQVQGIYGYTFGSGTRLTVV.

This clonotype was counted a few times. V and J are TRBV20-1 and TRBJ1-2; 7 positions match TRBD1. Trimming cost V 3 bases and J 4 bases; bases outside gene matches: 8. CDR3 length: 14 residues. Germline V gene data show CDR1 as DFQATT and CDR2 as SNEGSKA (reference sequence). The CDR3 DNA reads as TGCAGTGCTAGTTCACAGGGGCGAGGCTATGGCTACACCTTC. Its translation: CSASSQGRGYGYTF.

The V call is TRBV18, the J call TRBJ2-3; 7 positions agree with TRBD1. V lost 1 base to trimming and J lost 5 bases; unmatched junction nucleotides: 12. This CDR3 has 17 amino acids. Per germline, CDR1 KGHSH and CDR2 LQKENI. The CDR3: CASSPRRIDRAVDTQYF. CDR3 DNA: TGTGCCAGCTCACCACGCCGGATCGACAGGGCGGTAGATACGCAGTATTTT.

The chain recombines TRBV10-3 with TRBJ2-5; tentatively, D is TRBD2 (6 bases). The V and J ends lost 3 bases and 3 bases respectively, with 11 bases between them. The CDR3 is made up of 14 amino acids. In germline, CDR1 is ENHRY, CDR2 SYGVKD. The CDR3 region has the DNA TGTGCCATCAGTGAAGGTGCGGGAAAAGAGACCCAGTACTTC. This gives the protein CAISEGAGKETQYF.

This clonotype has just a few counts. The CDR3 nucleotides read TGTGCCAGCAGCCAAGATTTTATACGACAGGGCTATAATGAAAAACTGTTTTTT. It yields the protein CASSQDFIRQGYNEKLFF. The V and J genes are TRBV3-1 and TRBJ1-4; TRBD1 aligns across 7 bases. The CDR3 runs 18 residues. V trimming: 0 bases; J trimming: 4 bases; junction bases outside the gene matches: 11. The germline V gene encodes CDR1 LGHDT and CDR2 YNNKEL (reference sequence).

The table lists this clonotype with many counts. V gene TRBV29-1 combines with J gene TRBJ1-4, with D uncertain. The germline V gene encodes CDR1 SQVTM and CDR2 ANQGSEA. V gave up 6 bases and J gave up 0 bases, with 14 bases separating them. CDR3 length: 15 residues. This CDR3 reads CSVLLRTPTNEKLFF. The CDR3 region has the DNA TGCAGCGTCCTTTTAAGGACCCCAACTAATGAAAAACTGTTTTTT. Variable domain in full (rest from reference TRBV29-1 and TRBJ1-4): SAVISQKPSRDICQRGTSLTIQCQVDSQVTMMFWYRQQPGQSLTLIATANQGSEATYESGFVIDKFPISRPNLTFSTLTVSNMSPEDSSIYLCSVLLRTPTNEKLFFGSGTQLSVL.

J is TRBJ1-6 and V is TRBV28; D gene ambiguous. V was clipped by 3 bases and J by 5 bases, with 2 bases between them. Germline-derived CDR1 and CDR2 are MDHEN and SYDVKM. This CDR3 is 12 amino acids long. CDR3 region: CASSFHNSPLHF. The CDR3 coding sequence is TGTGCCAGCAGTTTTCATAATTCACCCCTCCACTTT.

This clonotype was counted ten times or more. The rearrangement links TRBV3-1 to TRBJ2-1, with 9 nucleotides matching TRBD2. The germline CDR1 and CDR2 sequences are LGHDT and YNNKEL (reference sequence). This CDR3 has 15 residues. Trimming cost V 0 bases and J 7 bases; bases outside gene matches: 4. This chain's CDR3 is CASSQDGTSLNEQFF. The CDR3 nucleotides read TGTGCCAGCAGCCAAGATGGGACTAGCTTGAATGAGCAGTTCTTC.

The rearrangement uses TRBV12-1 and TRBJ2-1; the tabulated D call, TRBD2, remains unverified against the DNA. TRBV12-1 is tagged as a pseudogene. CDR3 size: 18 residues. CDR3 amino acids: CASSPGLAGGPSYNEQFF. CDR3 nucleotides: TGTGCCAGCAGCCCAGGACTAGCGGGGGGCCCCTCCTACAATGAGCAGTTCTTC.

This clonotype was found a few times. The chain uses TRBV3-1 and TRBJ2-7, with 7 bases matching TRBD1. Unmatched junction bases numbered 5, after V lost 5 bases and J lost 1 base. Germline V lookup: CDR1 LGHDT, CDR2 YNNKEL (reference sequence). This CDR3 has 14 residues. The chain's CDR3 is CASSADRESYEQYF. For the CDR3, the DNA is TGTGCCAGCAGCGCCGACAGGGAATCCTACGAGCAGTACTTC.

The chain recombines TRBV25-1 with TRBJ1-1, with D possibly matching TRBD1 (5 bases). CDR3 length equals 13 residues. Deletions cut 6 bases from V and 6 bases from J, with 14 bases between. Germline V lookup: CDR1 MGHDK, CDR2 SYGVNS. CDR3 DNA: TGTGCCAGCAGGCCTGTCGGGGGACCTGAAGCTTTCTTT. This gives the protein CASRPVGGPEAFF.

The rearrangement joins TRBV4-2 to TRBJ2-3; TRBD2 aligns across 13 bases. Germline CDR1 and CDR2: LGHNA and YNFKEQ. Germline trimming cut 2 bases from V and 4 bases from J; bases unmatched to any gene: 12. The CDR3 has 19 residues. For the CDR3, the DNA is TGTGCCAGCAGCCAACGGATCCGAACTAGCGGGGGGGCCCCAGATACGCAGTATTTT. It is translated as CASSQRIRTSGGAPDTQYF.

The chain employs TRBV28 and TRBJ2-3; 10 nucleotides align to TRBD2. J was trimmed by 0 bases and V by 5 bases; bases with no gene match: 11. The CDR3 sequence is 18 residues long. Germline V lookup: CDR1 MDHEN, CDR2 SYDVKM. CDR3 DNA: TGTGCCAGCAGTCTCCGTGGGAGCGGGAGGGGAAGCACAGATACGCAGTATTTT. It is translated as CASSLRGSGRGSTDTQYF.

The chain joins TRBV12-3 or TRBV12-4 to TRBJ1-4; 9 bases align to TRBD1. The CDR3 is made up of 14 amino acids. Trimming at V came to 2 bases and at J to 7 bases, leaving 2 bases not matched to a gene. The CDR3: CASSLTGGSEKLFF. CDR3 DNA sequence: TGTGCCAGCAGTTTAACAGGGGGCAGTGAAAAACTGTTTTTT.

The gene calls are TRBV7-9 and TRBJ2-1; 8 nucleotides match TRBD1. CDR3 length: 16 residues. Trimming took 4 bases from V and 4 from J; bases not matched to a gene: 9. Germline V gives CDR1 SEHNR, CDR2 FQNEAQ (reference sequence). The CDR3 here is CASSSTGDRGYNEQFF. The CDR3 region has the DNA TGTGCCAGCAGCTCGACCGGAGACAGGGGATACAATGAGCAGTTCTTC. The full variable domain, with the rest looked up from reference TRBV7-9 and TRBJ2-1, is DTGVSQNPRHKITKRGQNVTFRCDPISEHNRLYWYRQTLGQGPEFLTYFQNEAQLEKSRLLSDRFSAERPKGSFSTLEIQRTEQGDSAMYLCASSSTGDRGYNEQFFGPGTRLTVL.

J is TRBJ2-4 and V is TRBV12-3 or TRBV12-4; D call uncertain. The CDR3 sequence is 14 residues long. Trimming removed 6 bases at V and 8 bases at J, with 17 bases between. The CDR3 loop reads CASSLRDIEDIQYF. As DNA, the CDR3 is TGTGCCAGCAGCCTCCGAGACATCGAGGACATTCAGTACTTC.

This clonotype has a count of ten or more. This chain uses TRBV7-2 with TRBJ1-2; D is unclear. The ends were cut back, 4 bases at V and 5 bases at J, with 11 bases in the middle. This CDR3 spans 13 amino acids. Germline V gene lookup returns CDR1 SGHTA and CDR2 FQGNSA. CDR3 sequence: CASSSSGLYGYTF. CDR3 nucleotide sequence: TGTGCCAGCAGCTCCTCGGGATTGTATGGCTACACCTTC. The variable domain in full, with the rest retrieved from reference TRBV7-2 and TRBJ1-2, is GAGVSQSPSNKVTEKGKDVELRCDPISGHTALYWYRQSLGQGLEFLIYFQGNSAPDKSGLPSDRFSAERTGGSVSTLTIQRTQQEDSAVYLCASSSSGLYGYTFGSGTRLTVV.